This passage covers 17 T cell receptor beta chains from one sample sequenced in a study of blood T cell repertoires in COVID-19. Assay: immunoSEQ multiplex PCR; the TCRdb copy retains only in-frame clones and omits some. Of tens of thousands of clones listed, just under 85% are singletons. The sequenced sample was peripheral blood. The receptor source for this set is a man between 65 and 80 years old with acute or convalescent COVID-19.

J is TRBJ2-7 and V is TRBV6-6; TRBD2 aligns across 8 bases. The V gene's germline CDR1 is MNHNY and CDR2 SVGAGI (reference sequence). CDR3 length: 14 amino acids. V was pared by 6 bases and J by 7 bases, with 11 bases of the junction left unmatched. In DNA, the CDR3 is TGTGCCAGCAGCCACCGCGGGGGGCCAAGTGAGCAGTACTTC. Translation: CASSHRGGPSEQYF.

This CDR3 reads CASSPPGQGGYGYTF. DNA for the CDR3: TGTGCCAGCTCACCACCGGGACAGGGGGGCTATGGCTACACCTTC. V and J are TRBV18 and TRBJ1-2; 11 nucleotides match TRBD1. The germline V gene encodes CDR1 KGHSH and CDR2 LQKENI. CDR3 length: 15 residues. Trimming cost V 0 bases and J 4 bases; bases outside gene matches: 1.

This chain uses TRBV6-5 with TRBJ2-1; TRBD1 aligns across 9 bases. V lost 6 bases to trimming and J lost 8 bases; unmatched junction nucleotides: 11. In germline, CDR1 is MNHEY, CDR2 SVGAGI. The CDR3 has 15 amino acids. The CDR3 DNA is TGTGCCAGCAGCAAAGCCCTGGGACAGGGATATGAGCAGTTCTTC. This sequence encodes CASSKALGQGYEQFF.

The chain is built from TRBV7-9 and TRBJ2-7; the D gene is possibly TRBD1 (6 bases). This CDR3 spans 16 amino acids. V was clipped by 4 bases and J by 3 bases, with 19 bases between them. Germline V CDR1 and CDR2: SEHNR, FQNEAQ (reference sequence). The CDR3 DNA is TGTGCCAGCAGCTCAAAGGGACATGCCCTTGGCTACGAGCAGTACTTC. It translates to CASSSKGHALGYEQYF.

This chain joins TRBV7-2 and TRBJ1-5; no firm D call. CDR1 is SGHTA, CDR2 FQGNSA, per germline. CDR3 length: 13 residues. Trimming removed 3 bases from V and 5 bases from J, with 8 bases in between. For the CDR3, the DNA is TGTGCCAGCAGCTTTATAGCCGATCAGCCCCAGCATTTT. Protein: CASSFIADQPQHF.

The rearrangement links TRBV2 to TRBJ1-1; TRBD1 matches at 7 bases. Germline-derived CDR1 and CDR2 are SNHLY and FYNNEI. The CDR3 is 15 amino acids. The J segment lost 0 bases and the V segment lost 4 bases, leaving 5 bases of the junction unmatched. In DNA, the CDR3 is TGTGCCAGCAGTGGCCGGGACAGCTTGAACACTGAAGCTTTCTTT. Amino acids: CASSGRDSLNTEAFF. Filled out from reference TRBV2 and TRBJ1-1, the complete variable domain reads EPEVTQTPSHQVTQMGQEVILRCVPISNHLYFYWYRQILGQKVEFLVSFYNNEISEKSEIFDDQFSVERPDGSNFTLKIRSTKLEDSAMYFCASSGRDSLNTEAFFGQGTRLTVV.

This clone was picked up one time. This rearrangement joins TRBV15 to TRBJ2-3; possibly TRBD1 for D (6 bases). Trimming shortened V by 4 bases and J by 0 bases, and 14 bases separated the two germline ends. This CDR3 spans 16 amino acids. CDR1 and CDR2 (germline): LNHNV, YYDKDF (reference sequence). The CDR3 loop reads CATSKGVEGSTDTQYF. The CDR3 DNA sequence: TGTGCCACCAGCAAGGGGGTTGAGGGGAGCACAGATACGCAGTATTTT.

The J gene is TRBJ2-1, the V gene TRBV11-2; 14 bases map to TRBD2. The junction had 6 bases not matched to a gene; V was cut back by 2 bases and J by 6 bases. The germline V gene encodes CDR1 SGHAT and CDR2 FQNNGV. The CDR3 consists of 17 residues. DNA for the CDR3: TGTGCCAGCAGCTTAATGACTAGCGGGGGGGAGGGCAATGAGCAGTTCTTC. Residues: CASSLMTSGGEGNEQFF.

The rearrangement joins TRBV5-6 to TRBJ2-7; D possibly corresponds to TRBD2 (5 bases). Between the trimmed V and J ends, which lost 3 bases and 1 base, there was a span of 14 bases. The CDR3 covers 15 residues. The germline CDR1 and CDR2 sequences are SGHDT and YYEEEE. The DNA of the CDR3 is TGTGCCAGCAGCTCCCCCCGGGGTGGGTCCTACGAGCAGTACTTC. It is translated as CASSSPRGGSYEQYF.

The chain recombines TRBV7-2 with TRBJ2-3; 8 bases match TRBD1. In germline, CDR1 is SGHTA, CDR2 FQGNSA. Trimming at V came to 1 base and at J to 0 bases, leaving 3 bases not matched to a gene. The CDR3 covers 16 residues. DNA for the CDR3: TGTGCCAGCAGCTTAGGTGGGACAGGAAGCACAGATACGCAGTATTTT. Translated: CASSLGGTGSTDTQYF.

This chain uses TRBV6-6 with TRBJ1-3, with a possible D match to TRBD1 (5 bases). Germline V gene sequence: CDR1 MNHNY, CDR2 SVGAGI (reference sequence). The CDR3 is 12 residues long. Trimming took off 7 bases at V and 4 bases at J, with 8 bases between the two ends. CDR3 sequence reads: CASNDRGNTIYF. The CDR3 nucleotides read TGTGCCAGCAACGACAGAGGAAACACCATATATTTT.

The V and J genes are TRBV3-1 (or the pseudogene TRBV3-2) and TRBJ1-1; TRBD1 aligns across 7 bases. Per the germline V gene, CDR1 is LGHDT and CDR2 is YNNKEL (reference sequence). The CDR3 covers 13 residues. The J segment lost 6 bases and the V segment lost 4 bases, leaving 5 bases of the junction unmatched. The DNA of the CDR3 is TGTGCCAGCAGCCCCGACAGGGAATCTGAAGCTTTCTTT. Translating it yields CASSPDRESEAFF.

The chain couples TRBV14 to TRBJ2-2, with TRBD1 identical over 7 bases. V shed 2 bases and J 2 bases; nucleotides not matched to a gene: 2. Germline V CDR1 and CDR2: SGHDN, FVKESK. The CDR3 has 15 residues. The CDR3 DNA follows: TGTGCCAGCAGCCAATTAGGGGGCAACACCGGGGAGCTGTTTTTT. Translated, it gives CASSQLGGNTGELFF.

The chain carries TRBV11-2 and TRBJ2-7, with D hard to call. Deletions cut 4 bases from V and 7 bases from J, with 17 bases between. This CDR3 is built from 14 residues. Germline assignment: CDR1 SGHAT and CDR2 FQNNGV. CDR3 nucleotides: TGTGCCAGCAGCTCCCCCCGGAGCAGCGTGGAGCAGTACTTC. The encoded protein is CASSSPRSSVEQYF.

The V call is TRBV20-1, the J call TRBJ1-5; TRBD1 agrees at 8 bases. V lost 5 bases to trimming and J lost 7 bases; unmatched junction nucleotides: 19. The germline CDR1 and CDR2 sequences are DFQATT and SNEGSKA (reference sequence). CDR3 size: 17 residues. The CDR3 DNA reads TGCAGTGCTCGTGACGCTGCCAGGGGGCAGCAGGGACAGCCCCAGCATTTT. Translating it yields CSARDAARGQQGQPQHF.

The chain links TRBV7-9 to TRBJ2-2, with 10 bases lining up with TRBD1. The CDR3 consists of 13 residues. Trimming at V came to 5 bases and at J to 8 bases, leaving 2 bases not matched to a gene. The germline CDR1 and CDR2 sequences are SEHNR and FQNEAQ (reference sequence). The chain's CDR3 is CASSRTGGGELFF. In DNA form, the CDR3 reads TGTGCCAGCAGCCGGACAGGGGGTGGGGAGCTGTTTTTT.

This clone was seen only once. An end of the junction does not agree with germline; a read error may underlie this. This chain joins TRBV7-7 and TRBJ2-1; 9 bases match TRBD2. Germline values: CDR1 SSHAT, CDR2 FNYEAQ (reference sequence). The CDR3 consists of 15 residues. The CDR3: CASSLGAGGRSEQFF. CDR3 DNA sequence: TGTGCTAGCAGCTTAGGAGCGGGGGGCCGCAGTGAGCAGTTCTTC.